This is a list of T cell receptor beta chains from one sample in a study of blood T cells in healthy people across ages. One entry per CDR3 protein results from TCRdb running MiXCR on the 5' RACE reads. Of 700,000 to 900,000 distinct CDR3 sequences in the sample, roughly 24% are singletons; the top ten hold around 2.9%. The same data also went into a second study, on T cells of mothers and their children.

The sequenced material came from blood. All receptors derive from a boy between 10 and 17 years old in good health. Both conserved end residues are part of each CDR3. A D gene is named only where the DNA matches it firmly. Expanded clones get a size class; other rows say once, few or many, or leave the size out.

d_call	clone_size	j_call	v_call	cdr3_aa	cdr3_nt
.	few	TRBJ1-1	TRBV20-1	CSARTPLGGNTEAFF	TGCAGTGCTAGGACCCCCTTGGGGGGGAACACTGAAGCTTTCTTT
.	.	TRBJ2-5	TRBV3-1	CASQTDQETQYF	TGTGCCAGCCAGACAGACCAGGAGACCCAGTACTTC
TRBD2	.	TRBJ2-3	TRBV20-1	CSARGGTSGGSSDTQYF	TGCAGTGCTAGAGGCGGGACTAGCGGGGGGAGTTCAGATACGCAGTATTTT
TRBD2	.	TRBJ2-1	TRBV12-5	CASGLVRLGTRVGEQFF	TGTGCTAGTGGTTTGGTACGTCTTGGGACTAGAGTTGGTGAGCAGTTCTTC
.	few	TRBJ2-5	TRBV24-1	CATSDPVQETQYF	TGTGCCACCAGTGATCCGGTGCAAGAGACCCAGTACTTC
.	.	TRBJ2-1	TRBV27	CASSLSAFNEQFF	TGTGCCAGCAGTTTATCGGCTTTCAATGAGCAGTTCTTC
.	few	TRBJ2-4	TRBV6-5	CASSRAYKNIQYF	TGTGCCAGCAGCCGGGCCTACAAAAACATTCAGTACTTC
.	few	TRBJ2-7	TRBV5-1	CASSLDGQPSSYEQYF	TGCGCCAGCAGCTTGGATGGACAGCCGAGCTCCTACGAGCAGTACTTC
TRBD2	few	TRBJ2-1	TRBV29-1	CSVEDSGGGDEQFF	TGCAGCGTTGAAGATTCGGGGGGGGGAGATGAGCAGTTCTTC
.	few	TRBJ2-5	TRBV5-5	CASSLGAGTQQETQYF	TGTGCCAGCAGCTTGGGGGCCGGGACTCAGCAAGAGACCCAGTACTTC
TRBD2	.	TRBJ2-7	TRBV5-1	CASKTPGGGDEQYF	TGCGCCAGCAAAACTCCGGGCGGGGGTGACGAGCAGTACTTC
TRBD1	many	TRBJ1-5	TRBV10-2	CASRQGAGQPQHF	TGTGCCAGCAGACAGGGGGCGGGACAGCCCCAGCATTTT
.	few	TRBJ1-2	TRBV5-5	CASSLEGVHYGYTF	TGTGCCAGCAGCTTGGAAGGGGTTCACTATGGCTACACCTTC
.	.	TRBJ1-2	TRBV6-1	CASSPGGAIGYGYTF	TGTGCCAGCAGCCCGGGGGGGGCGATTGGCTATGGCTACACCTTC
.	few	TRBJ2-4	TRBV5-6	CASSLGVLATRNIQYF	TGTGCCAGCAGCTTAGGGGTCCTAGCGACCAGAAACATTCAGTACTTC
.	.	TRBJ2-7	TRBV12-3/TRBV12-4	CASSLSTRRTSYEQYF	TGTGCCAGCAGTTTGTCCACCAGGCGTACCTCCTACGAGCAGTACTTC
TRBD2	.	TRBJ2-7	TRBV14	CASSPSGGTIYEQYF	TGTGCCAGCAGCCCCTCTGGGGGGACTATTTACGAGCAGTACTTC
.	.	TRBJ2-4	TRBV6-5	CASSYSKKAKNIRYF	TGTGCCAGCAGTTACTCGAAGAAAGCCAAAAACATTCGGTACTTC
.	.	TRBJ1-2	TRBV29-1	CSVNRARGYTF	TGCAGCGTTAACAGGGCAAGAGGCTACACCTTC
TRBD1	.	TRBJ2-3	TRBV12-3/TRBV12-4	CASSFIGTEGDTQYF	TGTGCCAGCAGTTTCATTGGGACAGAAGGGGATACGCAGTATTTT
.	.	TRBJ2-5	TRBV3-1	CASSQGVVVETQYF	TGTGCCAGCAGCCAGGGGGTAGTGGTAGAGACCCAGTACTTC
TRBD1	.	TRBJ2-3	TRBV5-5	CASSQQGIMNTQYF	TGTGCCAGCAGCCAACAGGGGATTATGAATACGCAGTATTTT
TRBD1	once	TRBJ2-2	TRBV10-3	CATGDRANTGELFF	TGTGCCACGGGGGACAGGGCGAACACCGGGGAGCTGTTTTTT
TRBD2	once	TRBJ2-1	TRBV24-1	CATSEGTSGNEQFF	TGTGCCACCAGTGAGGGGACTAGCGGCAATGAGCAGTTCTTC
.	.	TRBJ1-3	TRBV5-1	CASSLGQDGNTIYF	TGCGCCAGCAGCTTGGGGCAGGATGGAAACACCATATATTTT
TRBD2	few	TRBJ2-5	TRBV29-1	CSVGSGKETQYF	TGCAGCGTTGGTAGCGGGAAAGAGACCCAGTACTTC
.	few	TRBJ2-1	TRBV7-3	CASSSGGGSYNEQFF	TGTGCCAGCAGCTCCGGGGGAGGCTCCTACAATGAGCAGTTCTTC
TRBD1	.	TRBJ2-5	TRBV12-3/TRBV12-4	CASTNDRVQETQYF	TGTGCCAGCACCAATGACAGGGTCCAAGAGACCCAGTACTTC
.	few	TRBJ2-1	TRBV20-1	CSAYTGQNSNEQFF	TGCAGTGCTTACACGGGACAAAATTCCAATGAGCAGTTCTTC
.	few	TRBJ1-2	TRBV18	CASSPVPTGYGYTF	TGTGCCAGCTCACCGGTACCTACGGGTTATGGCTACACCTTC
TRBD1	.	TRBJ1-1	TRBV29-1	CSVGDRGLVPNTEAFF	TGCAGCGTTGGGGACAGGGGGCTTGTGCCAAACACTGAAGCTTTCTTT
.	.	TRBJ2-5	TRBV5-1	CASSLGDAGAGGTQYF	TGCGCCAGCAGCTTGGGGGATGCAGGGGCCGGGGGGACCCAGTACTTC
.	.	TRBJ2-2	TRBV11-2	CASSLGVTNTGELFF	TGTGCCAGCAGCTTAGGGGTTACGAACACCGGGGAGCTGTTTTTT
TRBD1	few	TRBJ1-2	TRBV2	CASPGQGEIGYGYTF	TGTGCCAGCCCGGGACAGGGGGAAATTGGCTATGGCTACACCTTC
.	.	TRBJ1-2	TRBV29-1	CSVEGAGYTF	TGCAGCGTTGAAGGTGCTGGCTACACCTTC
.	.	TRBJ2-1	TRBV5-1	CASSRDPDNEQFF	TGCGCCAGCAGCAGGGACCCGGACAATGAGCAGTTCTTC
.	few	TRBJ2-3	TRBV29-1	CSVEGVGGTSSDTQYF	TGCAGCGTTGAAGGTGTGGGGGGAACTAGCTCAGATACGCAGTATTTT
.	.	TRBJ2-5	TRBV5-1	CASSLPSDPTGEQYF	TGCGCCAGCAGCTTACCGTCGGACCCCACCGGGGAGCAGTACTTC
.	.	TRBJ2-5	TRBV6-1	CASSEHSQETQYF	TGTGCCAGCAGTGAACACAGCCAAGAGACCCAGTACTTC
.	few	TRBJ2-3	TRBV18	CASSRLRETDTQYF	TGTGCCAGCTCACGACTGAGAGAGACAGATACGCAGTATTTT
TRBD2	.	TRBJ2-7	TRBV3-1	CASSQDGYTGGRTYEQYF	TGTGCCAGCAGCCAAGATGGATATACGGGGGGTCGCACCTACGAGCAGTACTTC
.	few	TRBJ1-6	TRBV3-1	CASSPNSYNSPLHF	TGTGCCAGCAGCCCCAACTCCTATAATTCACCCCTCCACTTT
TRBD2	few	TRBJ2-7	TRBV12-5	CASGLVTSGTYEQYF	TGTGCTAGTGGTTTGGTGACTAGCGGCACCTACGAGCAGTACTTC
.	few	TRBJ2-3	TRBV20-1	CSALFGFASTDTQYF	TGCAGTGCCCTATTCGGGTTTGCTAGCACAGATACGCAGTATTTT
TRBD1	.	TRBJ2-7	TRBV29-1	CSVGGQGAVYEQYF	TGCAGCGTTGGGGGGCAGGGGGCTGTATACGAGCAGTACTTC
.	few	TRBJ1-1	TRBV3-1	CASSQGGATEAFF	TGTGCCAGCAGCCAAGGGGGGGCAACTGAAGCTTTCTTT
.	few	TRBJ2-5	TRBV3-1	CASSQGNQQESQYF	TGTGCCAGCAGCCAAGGGAACCAGCAAGAGTCCCAGTACTTC
TRBD1	.	TRBJ1-3	TRBV5-1	CASRMSYRGPGNTIYF	TGCGCCAGCAGGATGAGTTACAGGGGCCCCGGAAACACCATATATTTT
.	.	TRBJ2-4	TRBV5-1	CASSLGTSRNIQYF	TGCGCCAGCAGCTTGGGGACTTCTCGAAACATTCAGTACTTC
.	.	TRBJ2-4	TRBV30	CAWSVDGAGRANIQYF	TGTGCCTGGAGTGTAGATGGGGCCGGGCGCGCGAACATTCAGTACTTC
.	few	TRBJ2-7	TRBV3-1	CASSQGTGLSAEQYF	TGTGCCAGCAGCCAAGGGACGGGGCTGTCCGCGGAGCAGTACTTC
.	.	TRBJ2-7	TRBV6-1	CASSSDRLSYEQYF	TGTGCCAGCAGCTCGGACAGATTATCCTACGAGCAGTACTTC
TRBD1	many	TRBJ2-5	TRBV18	CASSPLQGSQETQYF	TGTGCCAGCTCACCCTTACAGGGGTCCCAAGAGACCCAGTACTTC
.	many	TRBJ1-4	TRBV7-2	CASSLGGLGEKLFF	TGTGCCAGCAGCTTAGGAGGCCTCGGGGAAAAACTGTTTTTT
.	.	TRBJ2-1	TRBV21-1	CASYRQGYNEQFF	TGTGCCAGCTACCGACAGGGATACAATGAGCAGTTCTTC
.	.	TRBJ1-4	TRBV4-2	CAGSQLGEKLFF	TGTGCCGGCAGCCAGCTGGGTGAAAAACTGTTTTTT
.	many	TRBJ2-1	TRBV12-3/TRBV12-4	CASSPGLYNEQFF	TGTGCCAGCAGTCCGGGGTTATACAATGAGCAGTTCTTC